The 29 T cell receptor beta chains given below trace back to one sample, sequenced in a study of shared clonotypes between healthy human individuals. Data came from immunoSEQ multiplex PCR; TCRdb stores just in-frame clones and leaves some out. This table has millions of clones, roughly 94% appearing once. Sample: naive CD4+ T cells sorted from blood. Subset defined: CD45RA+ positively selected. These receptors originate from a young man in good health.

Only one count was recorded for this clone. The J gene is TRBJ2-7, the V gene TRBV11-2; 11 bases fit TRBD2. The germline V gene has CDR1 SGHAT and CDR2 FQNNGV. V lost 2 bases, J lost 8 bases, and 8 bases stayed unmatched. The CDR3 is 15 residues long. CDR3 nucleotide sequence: TGTGCCAGCAGCTTACCCGGGACTAGCGGCTTCAAGCAGTACTTC. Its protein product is CASSLPGTSGFKQYF.

The CDR3 loop is CASSPQGLAGADTQYF. The CDR3 nucleotides are TGTGCCAGCAGCCCGCAGGGACTAGCGGGAGCAGATACGCAGTATTTT. The chain employs TRBV11-2 and TRBJ2-3, with 14 nucleotides matching TRBD2. The junction had 5 bases not matched to a gene; V was cut back by 5 bases and J by 4 bases. Per the germline V gene, CDR1 is SGHAT and CDR2 is FQNNGV. The length of the CDR3 is 16 residues.

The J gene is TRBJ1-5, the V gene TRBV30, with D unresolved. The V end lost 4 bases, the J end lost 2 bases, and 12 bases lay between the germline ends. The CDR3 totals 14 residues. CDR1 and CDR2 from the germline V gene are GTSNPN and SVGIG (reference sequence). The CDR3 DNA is TGTGCCTGGACCGATGGAAAGGGCAATCAGCCCCAGCATTTT. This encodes CAWTDGKGNQPQHF.

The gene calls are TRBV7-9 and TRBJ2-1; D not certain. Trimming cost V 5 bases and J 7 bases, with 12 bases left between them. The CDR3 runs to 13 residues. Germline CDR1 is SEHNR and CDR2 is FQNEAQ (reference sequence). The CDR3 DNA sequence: TGTGCCAGCAGCCCCAACCTGGGGAATGAGCAGTTCTTC. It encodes CASSPNLGNEQFF.

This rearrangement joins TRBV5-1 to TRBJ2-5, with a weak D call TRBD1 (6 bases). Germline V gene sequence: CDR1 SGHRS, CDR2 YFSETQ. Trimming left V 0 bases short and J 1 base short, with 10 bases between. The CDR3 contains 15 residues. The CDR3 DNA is TGCGCCAGCAGCTTGGCACAGGGCTTCCAAGAGACCCAGTACTTC. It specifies CASSLAQGFQETQYF.

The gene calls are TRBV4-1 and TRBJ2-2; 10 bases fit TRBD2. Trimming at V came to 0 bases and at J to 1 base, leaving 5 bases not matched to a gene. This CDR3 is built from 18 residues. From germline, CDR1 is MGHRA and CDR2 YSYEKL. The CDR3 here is CASSQDRASGGNTGELFF. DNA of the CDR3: TGCGCCAGCAGCCAAGACAGGGCTAGCGGGGGGAACACCGGGGAGCTGTTTTTT.

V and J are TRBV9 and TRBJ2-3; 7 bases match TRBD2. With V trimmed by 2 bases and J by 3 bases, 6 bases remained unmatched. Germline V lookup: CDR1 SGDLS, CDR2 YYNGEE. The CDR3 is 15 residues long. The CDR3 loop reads CASSVSTLATDTQYF. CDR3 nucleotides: TGTGCCAGCAGCGTTAGTACACTAGCGACAGATACGCAGTATTTT.

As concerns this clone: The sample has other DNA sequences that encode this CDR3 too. The CDR3 is CASSFGGRANEQYF. CDR3 bases: TGTGCCAGCAGCTTTGGAGGGAGGGCCAACGAGCAGTACTTC. This chain uses TRBV7-9 with TRBJ2-7; TRBD2 matches at 7 bases. CDR3 length: 14 amino acids. Germline V gene lookup returns CDR1 SEHNR and CDR2 FQNEAQ (reference sequence). V lost 3 bases and J lost 5; bases outside the gene matches: 7. Drawing the rest from reference TRBV7-9 and TRBJ2-7, the complete variable domain is DTGVSQNPRHKITKRGQNVTFRCDPISEHNRLYWYRQTLGQGPEFLTYFQNEAQLEKSRLLSDRFSAERPKGSFSTLEIQRTEQGDSAMYLCASSFGGRANEQYFGPGTRLTVT.

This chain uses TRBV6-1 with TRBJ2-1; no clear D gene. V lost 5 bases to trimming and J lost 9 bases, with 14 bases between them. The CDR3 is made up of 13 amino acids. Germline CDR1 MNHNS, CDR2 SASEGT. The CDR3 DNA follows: TGTGCCAGCAGTCGATCCCCTTGGAGTGAGCAGTTCTTC. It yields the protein CASSRSPWSEQFF.

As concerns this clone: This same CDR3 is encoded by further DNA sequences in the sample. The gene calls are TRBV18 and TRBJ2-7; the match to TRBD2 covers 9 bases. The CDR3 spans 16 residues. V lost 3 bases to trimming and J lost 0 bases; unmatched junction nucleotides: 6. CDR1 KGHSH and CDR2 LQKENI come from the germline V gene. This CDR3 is CASSPLLAGSSYEQYF. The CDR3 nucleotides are TGTGCCAGCTCACCCCTCCTAGCGGGGTCCTCCTACGAGCAGTACTTC.

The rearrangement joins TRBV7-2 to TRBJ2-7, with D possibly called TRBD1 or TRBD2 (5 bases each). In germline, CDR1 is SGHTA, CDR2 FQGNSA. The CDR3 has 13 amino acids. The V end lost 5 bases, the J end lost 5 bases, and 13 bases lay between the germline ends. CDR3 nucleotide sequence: TGTGCCAGCAGCGGGGGAAAAAAGAACGAGCAGTACTTC. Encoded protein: CASSGGKKNEQYF. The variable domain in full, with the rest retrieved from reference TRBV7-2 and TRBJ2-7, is GAGVSQSPSNKVTEKGKDVELRCDPISGHTALYWYRQSLGQGLEFLIYFQGNSAPDKSGLPSDRFSAERTGGSVSTLTIQRTQQEDSAVYLCASSGGKKNEQYFGPGTRLTVT.

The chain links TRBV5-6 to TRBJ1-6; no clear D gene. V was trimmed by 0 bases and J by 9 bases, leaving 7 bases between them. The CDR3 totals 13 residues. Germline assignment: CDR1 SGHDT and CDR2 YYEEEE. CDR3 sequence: CASSLGSLSPLHF. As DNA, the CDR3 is TGTGCCAGCAGCTTGGGGAGTCTTTCACCCCTCCACTTT.

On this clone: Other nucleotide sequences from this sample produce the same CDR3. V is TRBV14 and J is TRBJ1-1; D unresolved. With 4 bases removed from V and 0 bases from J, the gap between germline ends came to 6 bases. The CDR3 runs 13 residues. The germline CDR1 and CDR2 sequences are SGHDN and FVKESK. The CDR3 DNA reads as TGTGCCAGCAGCCGGAGCATGAACACTGAAGCTTTCTTT. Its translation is CASSRSMNTEAFF.

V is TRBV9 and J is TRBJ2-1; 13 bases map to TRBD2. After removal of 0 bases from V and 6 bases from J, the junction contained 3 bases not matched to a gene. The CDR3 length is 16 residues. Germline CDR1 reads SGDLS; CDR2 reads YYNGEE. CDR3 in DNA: TGTGCCAGCAGCGTAGGAGGGACTAGCGGGGCCAATGAGCAGTTCTTC. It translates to CASSVGGTSGANEQFF.

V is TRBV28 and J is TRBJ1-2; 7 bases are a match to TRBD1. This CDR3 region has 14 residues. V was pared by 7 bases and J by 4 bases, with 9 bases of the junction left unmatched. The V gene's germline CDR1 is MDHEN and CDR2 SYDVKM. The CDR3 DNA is TGTGCCAGCATCAGGACAGGAGCCTTCTATGGCTACACCTTC. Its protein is CASIRTGAFYGYTF.

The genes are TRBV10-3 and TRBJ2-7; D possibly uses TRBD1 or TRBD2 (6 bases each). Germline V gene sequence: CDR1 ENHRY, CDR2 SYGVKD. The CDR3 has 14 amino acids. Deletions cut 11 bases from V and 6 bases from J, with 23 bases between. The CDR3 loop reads CAAGTGQIPGEQYF. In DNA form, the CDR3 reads TGTGCCGCGGGGACGGGACAAATCCCTGGCGAGCAGTACTTC.

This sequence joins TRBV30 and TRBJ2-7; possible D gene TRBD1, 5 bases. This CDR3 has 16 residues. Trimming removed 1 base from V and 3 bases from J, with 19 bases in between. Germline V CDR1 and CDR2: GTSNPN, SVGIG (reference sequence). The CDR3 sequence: CAWSASSTVFVYEQYF. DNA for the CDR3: TGTGCCTGGAGTGCTTCCTCGACAGTTTTTGTCTACGAGCAGTACTTC.

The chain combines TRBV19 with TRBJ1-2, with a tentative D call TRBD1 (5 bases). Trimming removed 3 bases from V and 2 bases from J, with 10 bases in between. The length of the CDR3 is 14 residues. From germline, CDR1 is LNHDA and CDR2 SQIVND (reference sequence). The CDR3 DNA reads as TGTGCCAGTAGTATTTCCAGGGAAAACTATGGCTACACCTTC. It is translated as CASSISRENYGYTF.

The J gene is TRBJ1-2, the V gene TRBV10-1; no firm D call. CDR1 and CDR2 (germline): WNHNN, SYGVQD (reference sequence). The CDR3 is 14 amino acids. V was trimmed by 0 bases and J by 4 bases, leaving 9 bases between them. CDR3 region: CASSESIGIYGYTF. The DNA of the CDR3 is TGCGCCAGCAGTGAGTCGATAGGGATCTATGGCTACACCTTC.

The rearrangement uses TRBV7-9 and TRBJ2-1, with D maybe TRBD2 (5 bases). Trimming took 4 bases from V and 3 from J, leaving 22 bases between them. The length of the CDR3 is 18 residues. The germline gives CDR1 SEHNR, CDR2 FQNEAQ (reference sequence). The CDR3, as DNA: TGTGCCAGCAGCTCACTAAACGGGCGGGCCACCCACTACAATGAGCAGTTCTTC. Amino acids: CASSSLNGRATHYNEQFF.

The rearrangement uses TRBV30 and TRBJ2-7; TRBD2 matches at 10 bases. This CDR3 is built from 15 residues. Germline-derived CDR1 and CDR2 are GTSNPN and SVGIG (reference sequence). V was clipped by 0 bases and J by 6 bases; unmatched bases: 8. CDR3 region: CAWSVRASGRGEQYF. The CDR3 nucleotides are TGTGCCTGGAGTGTACGGGCTAGCGGGAGAGGCGAGCAGTACTTC.

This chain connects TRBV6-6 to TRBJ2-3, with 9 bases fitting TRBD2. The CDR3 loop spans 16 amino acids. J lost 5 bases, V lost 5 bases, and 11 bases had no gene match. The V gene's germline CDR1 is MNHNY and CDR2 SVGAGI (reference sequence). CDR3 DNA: TGTGCCAGCAGTCCCGGGACTAGCTTTATGGGAGATACGCAGTATTTT. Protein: CASSPGTSFMGDTQYF.

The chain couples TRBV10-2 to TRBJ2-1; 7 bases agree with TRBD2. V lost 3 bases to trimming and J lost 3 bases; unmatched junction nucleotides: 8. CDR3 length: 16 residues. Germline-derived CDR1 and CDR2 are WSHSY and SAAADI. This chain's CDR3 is CASSDTAGVIYNEQFF. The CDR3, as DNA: TGCGCCAGCAGTGATACGGCGGGAGTCATCTACAATGAGCAGTTCTTC.

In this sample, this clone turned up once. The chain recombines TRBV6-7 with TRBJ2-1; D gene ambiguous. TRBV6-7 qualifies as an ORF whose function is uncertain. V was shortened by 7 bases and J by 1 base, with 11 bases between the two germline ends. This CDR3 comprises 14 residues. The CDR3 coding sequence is TGTGCCAGCATGAAAGGGCCTTCCTACAATGAGCAGTTCTTC. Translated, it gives CASMKGPSYNEQFF.

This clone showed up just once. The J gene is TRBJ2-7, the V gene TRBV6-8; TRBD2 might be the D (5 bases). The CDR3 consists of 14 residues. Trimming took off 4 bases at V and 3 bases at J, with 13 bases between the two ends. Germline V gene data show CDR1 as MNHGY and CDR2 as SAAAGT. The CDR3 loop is CASSSRTGNYEQYF. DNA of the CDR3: TGTGCCAGCAGTTCTAGGACGGGGAACTACGAGCAGTACTTC.

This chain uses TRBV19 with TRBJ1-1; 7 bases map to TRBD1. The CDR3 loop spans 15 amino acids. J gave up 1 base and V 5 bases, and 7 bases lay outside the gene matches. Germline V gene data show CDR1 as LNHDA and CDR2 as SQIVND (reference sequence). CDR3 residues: CASSHPGGANTEAFF. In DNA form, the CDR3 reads TGTGCCAGTAGTCACCCAGGGGGTGCGAACACTGAAGCTTTCTTT.

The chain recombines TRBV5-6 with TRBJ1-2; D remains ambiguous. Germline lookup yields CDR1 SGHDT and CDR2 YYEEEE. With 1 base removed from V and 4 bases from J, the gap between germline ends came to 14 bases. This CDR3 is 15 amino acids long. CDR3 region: CASSLRGGKGYGYTF. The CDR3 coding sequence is TGTGCCAGCAGCTTGCGAGGAGGAAAGGGCTATGGCTACACCTTC.

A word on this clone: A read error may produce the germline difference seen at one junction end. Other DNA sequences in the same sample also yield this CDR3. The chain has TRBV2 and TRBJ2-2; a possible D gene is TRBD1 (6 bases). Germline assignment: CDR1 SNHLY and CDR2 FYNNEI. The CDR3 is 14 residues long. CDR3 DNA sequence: TGTGCCAGCAGTAAAGCAGGGGTGACCGGGGAGCTGTTTTTT. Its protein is CASSKAGVTGELFF. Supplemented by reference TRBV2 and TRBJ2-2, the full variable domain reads EPEVTQTPSHQVTQMGQEVILRCVPISNHLYFYWYRQILGQKVEFLVSFYNNEISEKSEIFDDQFSVERPDGSNFTLKIRSTKLEDSAMYFCASSKAGVTGELFFGEGSRLTVL.

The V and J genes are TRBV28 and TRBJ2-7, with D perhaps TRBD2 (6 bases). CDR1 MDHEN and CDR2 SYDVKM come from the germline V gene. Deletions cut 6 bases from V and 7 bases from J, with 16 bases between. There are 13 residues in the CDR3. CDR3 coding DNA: TGTGCCAGCAGCAAATGGGAGGATGGAGAGCAGTACTTC. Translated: CASSKWEDGEQYF.